The T cell receptor (beta chain) described here comes from a study of tumor-infiltrating lymphocytes in primary liver carcinoma. The study's findings and limits: Tumors carried a top-250-clone fraction significantly exceeding that of blood (p = 0.039). The study found only about 7.5-24% of top clones in all five tumor regions.

Regarding this clonotype: Its target is unknown.

DNA and RNA were both co-extracted from 20-30 mg of bulk tissue that had not been sorted. The CDR3 covers 14 residues. Germline values: CDR1 SGHAT, CDR2 FQNNGV. Trimming stripped 0 bases from V and 4 bases from J, with 6 bases between. Starting material of around 460 ng total RNA yielded TCR beta cDNA via a constant-region primer. Three-round nested multiplex PCR performed with slightly modified ARM-PCR produced the TCR beta libraries. With TRBV1-TRBV30 forward primers and a C-beta reverse primer, the first two PCR rounds were run for nine to eleven cycles each. TCRdb independently ran MiXCR on the multiplex PCR reads; one entry per CDR3 protein. The sample holds around 40,000 distinct CDR3 sequences, around 70% seen once.

The chain is built from TRBV11-2 and TRBJ2-2; D remains unclear. The sample consisted of liver tumor tissue from sampling region 2. Subset reported: tumor region T2, inferior pole. This receptor was taken from a man aged 35-49 years with primary liver carcinoma and hepatitis B virus infection. The CDR3 DNA sequence: TGTGCCAGCAGCTTAGAGAGTCGCACCGGGGAGCTGTTTTTT. Translating it yields CASSLESRTGELFF.